Following are 5 T cell receptor beta chains from one sample sequenced in a study of regulatory T cells in long-lasting Graves disease. Documented time point: newly diagnosed GD, antithyroid drugs for less than 3 months. The TCR library used RNA extracted from PBMCs. Arm-PCR of CDR3 regions and iRepertoire HTBI primers were used to build TCR beta libraries. TCRdb re-analysed the multiplex PCR reads in MiXCR, keeping a single row per CDR3 protein. The sample yields hundreds of thousands of distinct CDR3 sequences, around 15% seen once. The sample was also reused in another study, on T cells in Graves' hyperthyroidism and ophthalmopathy.

The sample in question was peripheral blood mononuclear cells (PBMCs), obtained at new diagnosis, from a patient treated with antithyroid drugs. The source of these receptors is a woman aged 25-40 years with Graves disease.

Comment on this clonotype: It may be a read error: a sequence one base away is much more abundant. This chain joins TRBV28 and TRBJ1-5, with D possibly matching TRBD1 (5 bases). Looked up from germline, CDR1 is MDHEN and CDR2 is SYDVKM. There are 14 residues in the CDR3. V was pared by 5 bases and J by 7 bases, with 15 bases between. Written as DNA, the CDR3 is TGTGCCAGCAGTCGACATGGGGCTGTACAGCCCCAGCATTTT. Amino acid sequence: CASSRHGAVQPQHF.

The chain combines TRBV19 with TRBJ1-2; tentatively, D is TRBD1 (5 bases). Germline V lookup: CDR1 LNHDA, CDR2 SQIVND (reference sequence). Trimming removed 4 bases from V and 7 bases from J, with 13 bases in between. This CDR3 has 13 residues. The CDR3 is CASSRGESGGYTF. The CDR3 bases are TGTGCCAGTAGTAGGGGGGAGAGCGGTGGCTACACCTTC.

This clonotype has at least ten counts. This CDR3 is CASSLQGGANYGYTF. Written as DNA, the CDR3 is TGTGCCAGCAGCCTACAGGGGGGGGCCAACTATGGCTACACCTTC. The chain combines TRBV2 with TRBJ1-2, with TRBD1 identical over 8 bases. CDR3 length: 15 residues. The germline CDR1 and CDR2 sequences are SNHLY and FYNNEI. The V segment lost 6 bases and the J segment 2 bases; nucleotides outside the gene matches: 8.

This clonotype has ten or more counts. DNA of the CDR3: TGTGCCAGCAGGCGCGCTGGGCACTCTGGAAACACCATATATTTT. Amino acids: CASRRAGHSGNTIYF. The chain links TRBV6-1 to TRBJ1-3; no definite D call. The CDR3 loop spans 15 amino acids. Germline CDR1 MNHNS, CDR2 SASEGT. The V and J ends lost 6 bases and 0 bases respectively, with 12 bases between them.

This clonotype was observed at least ten times. The J gene is TRBJ2-4, the V gene TRBV12-3 or TRBV12-4; D is uncertain. Trimming stripped 3 bases from V and 6 bases from J, with 6 bases between. The CDR3 is made up of 12 amino acids. The CDR3, as DNA: TGTGCCAGCAGTTTGGTTCGAAACATTCAGTACTTC. Amino acids: CASSLVRNIQYF.